This T cell receptor (beta chain) emerged from a study of blood T cell repertoires in COVID-19. For the study at large: There were acute and convalescent COVID-19 samples, and they came from the United States, Italy and Spain. In each case, the material was cDNA or gDNA derived from T cells, B-cell-depleted T cells, or PBMCs.

This clone came up a few times. Authors' processing steps: Cell counts per sample came from amplifying reference gene primers. Assay: immunoSEQ multiplex PCR; the TCRdb copy retains only in-frame clones and omits some. The V and J calls and clone size are taken from that table; D and trimming were inferred from the DNA. Of 200,000 or so clones listed, about nine tenths are singletons. The germline CDR1 and CDR2 sequences are SEHNR and FQNEAQ (reference sequence). The CDR3 has 14 amino acids. The V segment lost 5 bases and the J segment 6 bases; nucleotides outside the gene matches: 8. Sample: peripheral blood. The J gene is TRBJ1-1, the V gene TRBV7-9; TRBD1 matches at 8 bases. The clonotype was recovered from a man aged 60 to 69 who had recovered from COVID-19. CDR3 protein: CASSHGQGSAEAFF. The CDR3 coding sequence is TGTGCCAGCAGCCATGGACAGGGTTCGGCTGAAGCTTTCTTT. Filled out from reference TRBV7-9 and TRBJ1-1, the complete variable domain reads DTGVSQNPRHKITKRGQNVTFRCDPISEHNRLYWYRQTLGQGPEFLTYFQNEAQLEKSRLLSDRFSAERPKGSFSTLEIQRTEQGDSAMYLCASSHGQGSAEAFFGQGTRLTVV.